Reported below is one TCR beta chain. Antigen specificity is unknown. Trimming removed 2 bases at V and 5 bases at J, with 14 bases between. Germline assignment: CDR1 SGHDT and CDR2 YYEEEE. This CDR3 comprises 15 residues. Generated by immunoSEQ multiplex PCR, the TCRdb table keeps only in-frame clones and is missing some. The sample lists about 35,000 clones, roughly 90% occurring once. This entry is derived from a study of T cells in localized non-small cell lung cancer. The study's findings and limits: Uninvolved adjacent lung showed higher T cell clonality than tumor. Adjacent lung had a median about 55 of the 100 largest tumor clones.

This chain joins TRBV5-6 and TRBJ1-5, with a possible D match to TRBD1 (5 bases). The sample here was peripheral blood mononuclear cells, taken before any cancer treatment. The receptor's source is a female donor at least 60 years old with stage II lung adenocarcinoma. The CDR3 here is CASSFGAGRHQPQHF. CDR3 DNA: TGTGCCAGCAGCTTTGGGGCAGGGCGGCATCAGCCCCAGCATTTT.